The clone carrying this T cell receptor (beta chain) was seen a handful of times. The antigen is not known. The germline CDR1 and CDR2 sequences are SGDLS and YYNGEE. Trimming shortened V by 4 bases and J by 4 bases, and 20 bases separated the two germline ends. The CDR3 is made up of 16 amino acids. Sequencing was performed with immunoSEQ multiplex PCR; in TCRdb, only in-frame clones are kept and a portion is missing. Of approximately 1,500 clones in the sample, approximately 21% were seen once. Samples of adjacent lung lacking atypia were obtained no closer than 2 cm to the tumor margin. These data originate in a study of T cells in localized non-small cell lung cancer. Regarding the study as a whole: A median of about 50 clones ranked among the top 100 in tumor appeared in adjacent lung. The tumor had only one region sequenced, so heterogeneity remains possible.

The origin of this receptor is a male donor older than 55 with stage III squamous cell lung carcinoma. The rearrangement uses TRBV9 and TRBJ1-2; D call uncertain. The sequenced sample was normal lung tissue next to the tumor, obtained before any cancer treatment. The DNA for the CDR3 is TGTGCCAGCAGCACCCGGCTTGCAGGCTCCTTCTATGGCTACACCTTC. Protein: CASSTRLAGSFYGYTF.